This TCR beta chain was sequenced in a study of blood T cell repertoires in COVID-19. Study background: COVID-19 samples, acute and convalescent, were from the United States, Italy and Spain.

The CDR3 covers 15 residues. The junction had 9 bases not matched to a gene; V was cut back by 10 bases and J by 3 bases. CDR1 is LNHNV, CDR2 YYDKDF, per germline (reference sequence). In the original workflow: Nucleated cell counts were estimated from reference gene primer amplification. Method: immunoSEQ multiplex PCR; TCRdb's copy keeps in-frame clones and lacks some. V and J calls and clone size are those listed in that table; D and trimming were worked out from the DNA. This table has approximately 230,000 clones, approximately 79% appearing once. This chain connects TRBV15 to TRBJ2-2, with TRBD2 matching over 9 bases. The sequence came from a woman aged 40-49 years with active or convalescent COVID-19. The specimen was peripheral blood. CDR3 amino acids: CARASGAPDTGELFF. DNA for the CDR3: TGTGCCAGGGCTAGCGGGGCCCCTGACACCGGGGAGCTGTTTTTT. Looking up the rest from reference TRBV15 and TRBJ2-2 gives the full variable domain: DAMVIQNPRYQVTQFGKPVTLSCSQTLNHNVMYWYQQKSSQAPKLLFHYYDKDFNNEADTPDNFQSRRPNTSFCFLDIRSPGLGDTAMYLCARASGAPDTGELFFGEGSRLTVL.